This T cell receptor (beta chain) was recovered during a study of naive and memory T cell subsets. An equimolar mix of two oligonucleotides served as the beta constant-region primer for TRBC1 and TRBC2. TCRdb analysed the UMI-ligation and nested PCR reads with MiXCR anew, one entry per CDR3 protein. The table records approximately 140,000 distinct CDR3 sequences, about 18% of them present only once. Germline V gives CDR1 DFQATT, CDR2 SNEGSKA (reference sequence). CDR3 length: 15 amino acids. Trimming took 3 bases from V and 1 from J; bases not matched to a gene: 5. Study outcomes and limitations: Clonotypes are single alpha or beta chains, not paired receptors. Diversity fell and Gini index rose from naive through CM, EM, EMRA. Especially in CD8 cells, naive repertoires contained a few larger clonotypes, possibly CD45RA-re-expressing memory cells.

Four subsets defined by CD45RA and CD27 were sorted after CD3, CD4, CD8 and live/dead staining. This clonotype has just a few counts. Antigen specificity is unknown. This receptor was taken from a human donor in good health. The V gene is TRBV20-1, the J gene TRBJ2-1; TRBD2 matches at 8 bases. The sample was naive CD4+ T cells from blood. The CDR3 nucleotides read TGCAGTGCTAGCACGGCGGGAGGTTCCTACAATGAGCAGTTCTTC. This gives the protein CSASTAGGSYNEQFF.